These 11 T cell receptor beta chains were sequenced from one sample in a study of metastatic and nonmetastatic thyroid tumors. Nobody among the patients had been given any treatment before thyroid surgery. TCRdb re-analyzed the PCR reads through MiXCR. The sample holds 11,000 to 15,000 clones, approximately 12% seen once. Material: blood. The source of these receptors is a female donor with papillary thyroid cancer or a benign thyroid nodule (not recorded which). Some clones in this sample may be carry-over from other donors' samples.

This clone occurred many times. The chain employs TRBV5-8 and TRBJ1-3; D call uncertain. The germline V and J ends were trimmed by 1 base and 5 bases, with 13 bases remaining between them. The CDR3 is 15 amino acids. Germline V lookup: CDR1 SGHTS, CDR2 YDEGEE. The CDR3 here is CASSLWAAGRNTIYF. DNA of the CDR3: TGTGCCAGCAGCTTGTGGGCGGCCGGTCGAAACACCATATATTTT.

This clone has ten or more counts. This chain links TRBV7-9 with TRBJ2-3, with 9 bases lining up with TRBD1. With V trimmed by 5 bases and J by 2 bases, 5 bases remained unmatched. Germline V gene data show CDR1 as SEHNR and CDR2 as FQNEAQ (reference sequence). The CDR3 has 15 amino acids. The CDR3 is CASSGGDRVTDTQYF. The CDR3 DNA reads TGTGCCAGCAGCGGAGGGGACAGGGTCACAGATACGCAGTATTTT.

This clone has ten or more counts. The conserved phenylalanine or tryptophan is not found at the CDR3 terminus, so this likely reflects a read error. The sample contains more than one DNA sequence encoding this CDR3. The chain joins TRBV24-1 to TRBJ2-1; maybe TRBD2 (6 bases). The CDR3 totals 13 residues. Per germline, CDR1 KGHDR and CDR2 SFDVKD. Trimming left V 9 bases short and J 5 bases short, with 13 bases between. This CDR3 is CATGGVGHNEQFS. The DNA for the CDR3 is TGTGCCACCGGCGGGGTGGGGCACAATGAGCAGTTCTCC.

This clone is labeled medium-sized. This chain links TRBV12-3 or TRBV12-4 with TRBJ2-3; 7 bases fit TRBD2. This CDR3 is built from 16 residues. The junction had 6 bases not matched to a gene; V was cut back by 2 bases and J by 1 base. The CDR3 spells CASSLYSGTRTDTQYF. The CDR3 DNA follows: TGTGCCAGCAGTTTATACAGCGGGACTCGCACAGATACGCAGTATTTT.

The chain is built from TRBV6-1 and TRBJ1-3; the D gene is possibly TRBD1 (5 bases). This CDR3 spans 15 amino acids. V was clipped by 3 bases and J by 15 bases, with 24 bases between them. Germline V gene lookup returns CDR1 MNHNS and CDR2 SASEGT. The CDR3 region has the DNA TGTGCCAGCAGTGAGGGTACAGGTTATGGAAACACAACATATTTT. Translation: CASSEGTGYGNTTYF.

This clone turned up a few times. The junction departs from the called germline gene at one end, perhaps through a read error. Other DNA sequences in this sample translate to the same CDR3. V usage is TRBV2 and J usage is TRBJ1-2, with 8 nucleotides matching TRBD1. Per germline, CDR1 SNHLY and CDR2 FYNNEI. This CDR3 spans 14 amino acids. The CDR3 bases are TGTGCCAGTAGTGTTTACAGGGGGTTGCATGGCTACACCTTC. Its protein product is CASSVYRGLHGYTF. The full variable domain, its missing parts supplied by reference TRBV2 and TRBJ1-2, is EPEVTQTPSHQVTQMGQEVILRCVPISNHLYFYWYRQILGQKVEFLVSFYNNEISEKSEIFDDQFSVERPDGSNFTLKIRSTKLEDSAMYFCASSVYRGLHGYTFGSGTRLTVV.

This clone was seen at least ten times. The V gene is TRBV19, the J gene TRBJ2-7, with 7 bases identical to TRBD1. Germline assignment: CDR1 LNHDA and CDR2 SQIVND (reference sequence). This CDR3 has 17 amino acids. V lost 0 bases and J lost 4; bases outside the gene matches: 12. CDR3 sequence reads: CASSIDIGRGQIYEQYF. The CDR3, as DNA: TGTGCCAGTAGTATAGATATCGGCCGGGGACAGATATACGAGCAGTACTTC. The variable domain in full, with the rest retrieved from reference TRBV19 and TRBJ2-7, is DGGITQSPKYLFRKEGQNVTLSCEQNLNHDAMYWYRQDPGQGLRLIYYSQIVNDFQKGDIAEGYSVSREKKESFPLTVTSAQKNPTAFYLCASSIDIGRGQIYEQYFGPGTRLTVT.

Ten or more counts support this clone. The V gene is TRBV2, the J gene TRBJ1-1, with D unclear. V lost 1 base and J 7 bases, leaving 13 bases between the germline ends. Germline V lookup: CDR1 SNHLY, CDR2 FYNNEI. CDR3 length: 14 amino acids. CDR3 bases: TGTGCCAGCAGTGAAGGAAGGGAAAAAAATGAAGCTTTCTTT. Amino acids: CASSEGREKNEAFF.

This clone occurred a few times. With a much larger clone just one base away, this may be a read error. This chain uses TRBV7-8 with TRBJ2-3; D remains unclear. V was cut by 1 base and J by 5 bases, with 13 bases left in between. CDR1 is SGHVS and CDR2 is FQNEAQ in the germline V gene. The CDR3 loop spans 15 amino acids. The DNA of the CDR3 is TGTGCCAGCAGCTTAGTGGATTCTTCCATAGATACGCAGTATTTT. Its translation: CASSLVDSSIDTQYF.

This clone was seen a few times. The chain joins TRBV10-1 to TRBJ1-1; TRBD1 agrees at 7 bases. Germline values: CDR1 WNHNN, CDR2 SYGVQD (reference sequence). This CDR3 is 13 amino acids long. The V and J ends lost 4 bases and 4 bases, in that order; junction bases with no gene match: 3. The CDR3, as DNA: TGCGCCAGCAGTGGACAGGGAGGCACTGAAGCTTTCTTT. It is translated as CASSGQGGTEAFF.

This clone was detected ten times or more. The V gene is TRBV13, the J gene TRBJ2-7, with 9 bases that match TRBD1. Trimming at V came to 4 bases and at J to 4 bases, leaving 8 bases not matched to a gene. The germline V gene encodes CDR1 PRHDT and CDR2 FYEKMQ (reference sequence). There are 15 residues in the CDR3. CDR3 loop: CASSSRDRDLYEQYF. In nucleotides, the CDR3 is TGTGCCAGCAGCTCCCGGGACAGGGACCTGTACGAGCAGTACTTC. The whole variable domain, remainder taken from reference TRBV13 and TRBJ2-7, is AAGVIQSPRHLIKEKRETATLKCYPIPRHDTVYWYQQGPGQDPQFLISFYEKMQSDKGSIPDRFSAQQFSDYHSELNMSSLELGDSALYFCASSSRDRDLYEQYFGPGTRLTVT.